Presented here are 4 T cell receptor beta chains from one specimen sequenced in a study of graft-versus-host responses after intestinal transplantation. The method was immunoSEQ multiplex PCR; TCRdb's version includes in-frame clones alone and lacks a portion of them. The profile covers some 14,000 clones, with around 70% appearing a single time and approximately 23% taken by the ten largest. Processed graft tissue released its intraepithelial and lamina propria lymphocytes. The material was ileum tissue, obtained just over 700 days after intestinal transplantation. The receptor source for this set is a human patient who received an intestinal transplant, so some T cells may come from the graft donor.

This rearrangement joins TRBV6-5 to TRBJ2-4, with TRBD1 identical over 7 bases. Germline values: CDR1 MNHEY, CDR2 SVGAGI. CDR3 size: 15 residues. J was trimmed by 9 bases and V by 6 bases; bases with no gene match: 14. The CDR3 is CASRREGTESAIQYF. The DNA for the CDR3 is TGTGCCAGCAGGCGAGAGGGGACAGAGTCGGCCATTCAGTACTTC.

The V call is TRBV7-2, the J call TRBJ1-6; no clear D. V lost 1 base, J lost 5 bases, and 0 bases lay in between. This CDR3 comprises 12 residues. Germline loops: CDR1 SGHTA, CDR2 FQGNSA. CDR3 DNA sequence: TGTGCCAGCAGCTTAGATAATTCACCCCTCCACTTT. This translates into CASSLDNSPLHF. The full variable domain, in which reference TRBV7-2 and TRBJ1-6 provide the parts outside the CDR3, is GAGVSQSPSNKVTEKGKDVELRCDPISGHTALYWYRQSLGQGLEFLIYFQGNSAPDKSGLPSDRFSAERTGGSVSTLTIQRTQQEDSAVYLCASSLDNSPLHFGNGTRLTVT.

This chain connects TRBV7-2 to TRBJ2-2; D might be TRBD1 (6 bases). Looked up from germline, CDR1 is SGHTA and CDR2 is FQGNSA. The ends were cut back, 0 bases at V and 6 bases at J, with 14 bases in the middle. The length of the CDR3 is 16 residues. DNA for the CDR3: TGTGCCAGCAGCTTAGCGGGTGGGCCAGGGGCCGGGGAGCTGTTTTTT. Its protein is CASSLAGGPGAGELFF.

This chain joins TRBV28 and TRBJ1-6; D unresolved. Germline V gene sequence: CDR1 MDHEN, CDR2 SYDVKM. V lost 2 bases to trimming and J lost 2 bases, with 1 base between them. CDR3 size: 13 residues. CDR3 bases: TGTGCCAGCAGTTTACCCTATAATTCACCCCTCCACTTT. It translates to CASSLPYNSPLHF. The complete variable domain, with remaining parts taken from reference TRBV28 and TRBJ1-6, reads DVKVTQSSRYLVKRTGEKVFLECVQDMDHENMFWYRQDPGLGLRLIYFSYDVKMKEKGDIPEGYSVSREKKERFSLILESASTNQTSMYLCASSLPYNSPLHFGNGTRLTVT.